This TCR beta chain was found in a study of patients and donors after allogeneic stem cell transplantation (dated by TCRdb to the early 2020s). The CDR3 sequence holds 14 residues, the cysteine and phenylalanine included. The CDR3 DNA has 42 bases and is translated from base 1. CDR1 and CDR2 (ENHRY, SYGVKD) derive from the germline V gene. Trimming takes 0 bases from V and 5 bases from J, and the germline ends sit 9 bases apart. Receptors were amplified or captured by RT-PCR. This sample was sequenced with a NextSeq 550. TCRdb cleaned the public reads at Q25 with fastp, built clones with MiXCR and kept in-frame beta chains. When rows share a CDR3 protein, they turn into one entry using the most common DNA and genes. The sample table holds under 200,000 distinct CDR3 sequences, of which about 30% were seen once. Of the sample, less than 3.5% is held by the ten largest clones. With regard to this clonotype: Its target antigen remains unknown. No base-level quality is on record; no much larger clone is a single base apart.

This TCR derives from a human donor who was either an allogeneic HSCT recipient or a stem cell or donor lymphocyte infusion donor (not recorded which). It is not recorded whose cells these are; they may come from a transplant donor. The material sequenced was blood, either unsorted or a sorted T cell fraction (not recorded which). Rearrangement joined TRBV10-3 to TRBJ2-3; the D segment could be TRBD2, given 5 matching bases. The CDR3 has the sequence CAISESKGVDTQYF. The DNA reads as follows: TGTGCCATCAGTGAGTCTAAGGGAGTAGATACGCAGTATTTT.